These T cell receptor beta chains were read from a single sample in a study of T cells after yellow fever vaccination. MiXCR was run by TCRdb on the 5' RACE reads, yielding one entry per CDR3 protein. The table has about 120,000 distinct CDR3 sequences, over 8% seen once. The source material was CD8+ T cells sorted from PBMCs, sampled on the day of the yellow fever booster vaccination. Every receptor here comes from a man aged 18 to 35 who received the YFV17D yellow fever vaccine. Each CDR3 is given with its conserved first and last residue. The D gene is left open where the match is weak. Clone size is shown for a subset of rows, as once, few, many or a class of expanded clone.

TGCGCCAGCAGCCAAGATTTCTGGGGAGGAAATCTTATACGTGAAAAACTGTTTTTT | CASSQDFWGGNLIREKLFF | TRBV4-3 | few | TRBJ1-4 | -
TGTGCCAGCAGCCCCTGGGGTCCAGGCAACTATGGCTACACCTTC | CASSPWGPGNYGYTF | TRBV27 | - | TRBJ1-2 | -
TGTGCCAGCAGCTCGACAGGGGGCTTGGGTGATGAGCAGTTCTTC | CASSSTGGLGDEQFF | TRBV7-6 | many | TRBJ2-1 | TRBD1
TGTGCCAGCAGTTCCGGGACTAGACAAGAGACCCAGTACTTC | CASSSGTRQETQYF | TRBV27 | - | TRBJ2-5 | TRBD2
TGTGCCAGCAGCGGGAACTATGGCTACACCTTC | CASSGNYGYTF | TRBV9 | - | TRBJ1-2 | -
TGCGCCAGCAGCCAACTCCCACTCGGAGGGTGGCAGCCCCAGCATTTT | CASSQLPLGGWQPQHF | TRBV4-1 | many | TRBJ1-5 | -
TGTGCCAGCAGCTTAGAGCGGAGACGGAATGAGCAGTTCTTC | CASSLERRRNEQFF | TRBV7-2 | - | TRBJ2-1 | -
TGCGCCAGCAGCCCCAGAGTGGGGTTCAATCAGCCCCAGCATTTT | CASSPRVGFNQPQHF | TRBV4-1 | - | TRBJ1-5 | -
TGCGCCAGCAGTGGGACGATTGAAGCTTTCTTT | CASSGTIEAFF | TRBV10-2 | once | TRBJ1-1 | -
TGCAGCGCCTCACAGGGATCCGGGGCCAACGTCCTGACTTTC | CSASQGSGANVLTF | TRBV29-1 | - | TRBJ2-6 | -
TGCAGCGTTGAAGAAGAAGGGGGGCTTCGAGGCTACACCTTC | CSVEEEGGLRGYTF | TRBV29-1 | few | TRBJ1-2 | -
TGCAGCGTTAGGACAGGCGAGAACAATCAGCCCCAGCATTTT | CSVRTGENNQPQHF | TRBV29-1 | - | TRBJ1-5 | TRBD1
TGTGCCAGCGGACCAGGGACCCAGTACTTC | CASGPGTQYF | TRBV28 | many | TRBJ2-5 | -
TGTGCCAGCAGTGAAGACGAGCGGGGGTTATACAATGAGCAGTTCTTC | CASSEDERGLYNEQFF | TRBV6-1 | - | TRBJ2-1 | TRBD2
TGTGCCAGCAGCCCACCGGGTGGTACGCAGTATTTT | CASSPPGGTQYF | TRBV7-9 | - | TRBJ2-3 | -
TGTGCCAGCAGCTTTGGGGAGGGCCTCTACGAGCAGTACTTC | CASSFGEGLYEQYF | TRBV7-9 | few | TRBJ2-7 | TRBD2
TGTGCCAGCAGTTACTCTAGCGGGGGGAATGAGCAGTTCTTC | CASSYSSGGNEQFF | TRBV6-2/TRBV6-3 | - | TRBJ2-1 | TRBD2
TGCAGCGTTATACCGGGACGGTCGATAGATACGCAGTATTTT | CSVIPGRSIDTQYF | TRBV29-1 | - | TRBJ2-3 | -
TGTGCCAGCAGCCCCATTTCTAGCGGGGGGCGCCAAGAGACCCAGTACTTC | CASSPISSGGRQETQYF | TRBV7-6 | many | TRBJ2-5 | TRBD2
TGCAGTGCTAGTAATCGGGGGGCGTGGGGCACAGATACGCAGTATTTT | CSASNRGAWGTDTQYF | TRBV20-1 | - | TRBJ2-3 | -
TGTGCCACCAGCAGAGGCAAACAGGGAAACACTGAAGCTTTCTTT | CATSRGKQGNTEAFF | TRBV15 | - | TRBJ1-1 | -
TGTGCCAGCAGCCCCGGGACAGGACCGTCCACTGAAGCTTTCTTT | CASSPGTGPSTEAFF | TRBV11-2 | few | TRBJ1-1 | TRBD1
TGTGCCAGCAGTTACGGCAGACATGTCTCCTACAATGAGCAGTTCTTC | CASSYGRHVSYNEQFF | TRBV6-6 | - | TRBJ2-1 | -
TGCGCCAGCAGCGGCCAACAGGGGGCAGGCACTGAAGCTTTCTTT | CASSGQQGAGTEAFF | TRBV4-1 | - | TRBJ1-1 | TRBD1
TGTGCCAGCAGTTATTCCCCGATGAACACTGAAGCTTTCTTT | CASSYSPMNTEAFF | TRBV6-2/TRBV6-3 | few | TRBJ1-1 | -
TGTGCCATCAGGCCCGGGGGCGGTACAGATACGCAGTATTTT | CAIRPGGGTDTQYF | TRBV10-3 | - | TRBJ2-3 | -
TGCGCCAGCAGCCAGATTACAGGGGGAAGCGAGCAGTACTTC | CASSQITGGSEQYF | TRBV4-1 | - | TRBJ2-7 | TRBD1
TGCGCCAGCAGTGCAGAGGTCCCTGGGGCTAACACCGGGGAGCTGTTTTTT | CASSAEVPGANTGELFF | TRBV4-3 | many | TRBJ2-2 | -
TGTGCCAGCAGTGAATGGGAGGGGGGGGCAACTAATGAAAAACTGTTTTTT | CASSEWEGGATNEKLFF | TRBV25-1 | - | TRBJ1-4 | -
TGTGCCAGCAGCCCCCGGGACAGGGAGTACAATGAGCAGTTCTTC | CASSPRDREYNEQFF | TRBV3-1 | few | TRBJ2-1 | TRBD1
TGTGCCAGCACCTCATTCGGGACAGGGGCCTTCCTACTCGGTGGCTACACCTTC | CASTSFGTGAFLLGGYTF | TRBV6-2/TRBV6-3 | - | TRBJ1-2 | TRBD1
TGCGCCAGCAGCCAGTCTAGCGGGGGGGCCTTTTCCTACGAGCAGTACTTC | CASSQSSGGAFSYEQYF | TRBV4-1 | few | TRBJ2-7 | TRBD2
TGTGCCACCTTGGGAGTGCCAGATACGCAGTATTTT | CATLGVPDTQYF | TRBV6-6 | - | TRBJ2-3 | -
TGTGCCAGCAGCGGGACTCTAGGCTATGGCTACACCTTC | CASSGTLGYGYTF | TRBV9 | few | TRBJ1-2 | -
TGTGCCAGCAGGGGGACGCAGGGCATAACTAGTCCCTATGGCTACACCTTC | CASRGTQGITSPYGYTF | TRBV6-1 | few | TRBJ1-2 | -
TGTGCCAGCAGCTCCGACAGGGCCCTCACAGATACGCAGTATTTT | CASSSDRALTDTQYF | TRBV6-6 | few | TRBJ2-3 | TRBD1
TGTGCCAGCAACAATTTCGGGACTGTCAATCAGCCCCAGCATTTT | CASNNFGTVNQPQHF | TRBV6-6 | few | TRBJ1-5 | -
TGTGCCAGCAGTTACTCGACGGGGGGAAACACCATATATTTT | CASSYSTGGNTIYF | TRBV6-5 | few | TRBJ1-3 | -
TGTGCCAGCAGCTTCCGACAGGGGAAGCAGTTCTTC | CASSFRQGKQFF | TRBV5-4 | few | TRBJ2-1 | TRBD1
TGTGCCAGCAGCCGGGGAGCAGGGACCTACGAGCAGTACTTC | CASSRGAGTYEQYF | TRBV14 | few | TRBJ2-7 | -
TGCAGCGCACAAGGGGACCGGGACAGGGACTATGGCTACACCTTC | CSAQGDRDRDYGYTF | TRBV29-1 | few | TRBJ1-2 | TRBD1
TGCAGTGCGATACTAGCGGGGGTTGAGACCCAGTACTTC | CSAILAGVETQYF | TRBV20-1 | few | TRBJ2-5 | TRBD2
TGTGCCAGCAGTGACGGGGCGGGTCAGCCCCAGCATTTT | CASSDGAGQPQHF | TRBV12-3/TRBV12-4 | many | TRBJ1-5 | -
TGTGCCAGCAGTTACACTGATACGCAGTATTTT | CASSYTDTQYF | TRBV12-3/TRBV12-4 | many | TRBJ2-3 | -
TGTGCCATCAGGGACAGGGAGGGAAACACTGAAGCTTTCTTT | CAIRDREGNTEAFF | TRBV10-3 | - | TRBJ1-1 | TRBD1
TGCGCCAGCAGCTTCACTACCCTAGCGGGAGCAGTTCAGAATGAGCAGTTCTTC | CASSFTTLAGAVQNEQFF | TRBV5-1 | - | TRBJ2-1 | TRBD2
TGCGCCAGCAGTCAAGGGTGGGGGCAGCCCCAGCATTTT | CASSQGWGQPQHF | TRBV4-1 | - | TRBJ1-5 | -
TGTGCCAGCAGCGCGCCGGTCGGGATCTCTGGGGCCAACGTCCTGACTTTC | CASSAPVGISGANVLTF | TRBV7-3 | few | TRBJ2-6 | -
TGTGCCAGCAGCGGGGGGGAGTCCTACAATGAGCAGTTCTTC | CASSGGESYNEQFF | TRBV3-1 | - | TRBJ2-1 | TRBD2
TGCGCCAGCAGCCCGAGGATGAGGCCTCCGCTGGAGCAGTTCTTC | CASSPRMRPPLEQFF | TRBV4-3 | few | TRBJ2-1 | -
TGTGCCAGCAGTACCCGCGACGGCTACACCTTC | CASSTRDGYTF | TRBV12-3/TRBV12-4 | many | TRBJ1-2 | -
TGTGCTAGCAGCTTAACACCCGCCAATGAGCAGTTCTTC | CASSLTPANEQFF | TRBV7-7 | few | TRBJ2-1 | -
TGCGCCAGCAGCCAAGTTACCTCGACAAGATCTGGGGGCTACACCTTC | CASSQVTSTRSGGYTF | TRBV4-1 | many | TRBJ1-2 | -